This T cell receptor (beta chain) came from a study of cytomegalovirus exposure and HLA in healthy donors. The study ran its PCR with 60 Vbeta and 13 Jbeta primers. TCRdb keeps only in-frame clones here, not all; method: immunoSEQ multiplex PCR. The sample consists of 200,000 or so clones, roughly 80% of them appearing once. The CDR3 sequence is 13 residues long. CDR1 is MDHEN and CDR2 is SYDVKM in the germline V gene. V gave up 6 bases and J gave up 4 bases; unmatched junction bases: 4. The specimen sequenced was PBMCs. This TCR derives from a man aged 25-45 years in good health and CMV-seronegative. The chain is built from TRBV28 and TRBJ2-3; 7 bases map to TRBD2. The DNA of the CDR3 is TGTGCCAGCAGCGGACTAGTTCCAGATACGCAGTATTTT. Its translation: CASSGLVPDTQYF. Supplemented by reference TRBV28 and TRBJ2-3, the full variable domain reads DVKVTQSSRYLVKRTGEKVFLECVQDMDHENMFWYRQDPGLGLRLIYFSYDVKMKEKGDIPEGYSVSREKKERFSLILESASTNQTSMYLCASSGLVPDTQYFGPGTRLTVL.